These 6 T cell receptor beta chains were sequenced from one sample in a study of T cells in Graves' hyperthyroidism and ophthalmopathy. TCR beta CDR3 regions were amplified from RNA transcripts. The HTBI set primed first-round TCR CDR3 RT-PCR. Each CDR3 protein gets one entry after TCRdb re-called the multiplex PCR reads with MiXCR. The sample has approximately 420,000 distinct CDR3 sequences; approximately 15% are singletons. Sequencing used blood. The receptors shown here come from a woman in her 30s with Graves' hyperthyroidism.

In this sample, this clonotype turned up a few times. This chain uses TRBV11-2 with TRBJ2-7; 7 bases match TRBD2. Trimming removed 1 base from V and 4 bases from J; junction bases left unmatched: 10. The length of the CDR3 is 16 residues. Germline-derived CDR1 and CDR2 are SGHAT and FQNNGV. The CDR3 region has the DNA TGTGCCAGCAGCTTAGGAGGCGCTAGCGGCATTTACGAGCAGTACTTC. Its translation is CASSLGGASGIYEQYF.

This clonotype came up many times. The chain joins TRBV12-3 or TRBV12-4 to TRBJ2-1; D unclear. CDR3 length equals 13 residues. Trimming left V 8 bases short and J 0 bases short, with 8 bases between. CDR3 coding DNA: TGTGCCAGCTCGAAAAGCTCCTACAATGAGCAGTTCTTC. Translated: CASSKSSYNEQFF.

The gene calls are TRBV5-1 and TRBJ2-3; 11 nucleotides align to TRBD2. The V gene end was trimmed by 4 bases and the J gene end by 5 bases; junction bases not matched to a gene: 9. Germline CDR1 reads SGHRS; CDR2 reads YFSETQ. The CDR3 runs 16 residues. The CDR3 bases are TGCGCCAGCAGCCCCGAATCCGGGACTAGCGGAGATACGCAGTATTTT. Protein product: CASSPESGTSGDTQYF.

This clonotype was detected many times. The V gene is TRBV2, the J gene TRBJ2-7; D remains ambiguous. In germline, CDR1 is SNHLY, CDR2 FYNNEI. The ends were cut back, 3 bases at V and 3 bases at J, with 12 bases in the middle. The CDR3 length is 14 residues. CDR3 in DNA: TGTGCCAGCAGTGAGGTTTCTGGCCTCTACGAGCAGTACTTC. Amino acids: CASSEVSGLYEQYF.

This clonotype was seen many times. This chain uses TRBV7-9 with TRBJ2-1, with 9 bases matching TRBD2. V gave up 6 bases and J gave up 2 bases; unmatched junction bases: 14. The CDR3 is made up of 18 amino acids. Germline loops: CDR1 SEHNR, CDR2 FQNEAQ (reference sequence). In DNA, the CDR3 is TGTGCCAGCAGGGCCTTCACTAGCGGGCTTACACCCTACAATGAGCAGTTCTTC. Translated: CASRAFTSGLTPYNEQFF.

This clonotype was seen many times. For the CDR3, the DNA is TGTGCCAGCAGTTTAAATGGCTTAACTGAAGCTTTCTTT. It is translated as CASSLNGLTEAFF. The V call is TRBV28, the J call TRBJ1-1; D is ambiguous. Trimming pared 2 bases from V and 5 bases from J, leaving 9 bases between. In germline, CDR1 is MDHEN, CDR2 SYDVKM. The CDR3 is made up of 13 amino acids.